This TCR beta chain originates from a study of Ad26.COV2.S vaccination and SARS-CoV-2 variants. Treatment indicated: approximately 18 received Ad26.COV2.S at low or high dose, single or two shots; 5 received placebo; per-sample allocation not given. Sampling was done on day 63 after the first vaccine or placebo injection. Repertoires were generated with immunoSEQ multiplex PCR, while TCRdb's copy carries only in-frame clones and drops some. The sample carries around 450,000 clones, more than 80% recorded once. The J segment lost 5 bases and the V segment lost 0 bases, leaving 1 base of the junction unmatched. Germline V gene lookup returns CDR1 SGHRS and CDR2 YFSETQ. CDR3 length: 15 amino acids.

This receptor was obtained from a person aged 18-60 years who received the Ad26.COV2.S COVID-19 vaccine or a placebo. J is TRBJ1-6 and V is TRBV5-1; TRBD1 aligns across 8 bases. This material consisted of peripheral blood, taken in a trial of Ad26.COV2.S vaccine versus placebo. The CDR3 bases are TGCGCCAGCAGCTTGGTGGACAGGGATAATTCACCCCTCCACTTT. Protein sequence: CASSLVDRDNSPLHF.